This T cell receptor (beta chain) was identified in a study of blood T cell repertoires in COVID-19. Measured with immunoSEQ multiplex PCR; TCRdb has only the in-frame clones, and not every one. This table holds some 390,000 clones, 80% to 90% found once. Per germline, CDR1 SGHDT and CDR2 YYEEEE. This CDR3 has 15 amino acids. Trimming removed 0 bases from V and 5 bases from J; junction bases left unmatched: 4. The V call is TRBV5-6, the J call TRBJ2-5; 10 bases match TRBD2. The receptor comes from a man in his thirties or forties who had recovered from COVID-19. The sequenced sample consisted of PBMCs or T cells enriched from blood (not recorded which). The CDR3 nucleotides are TGTGCCAGCAGCTTGGGGTCTAGCGGGGGCGAGACCCAGTACTTC. This encodes CASSLGSSGGETQYF.